This T cell receptor (beta chain) appears in the sequencing data of a study of breast tumors, draining lymph nodes, adjacent tissues. Axillary draining lymph nodes of breast cancer patients supplied the node samples. This clonotype was detected ten times or more. The germline gives CDR1 MNHNS, CDR2 SASEGT. There are 15 residues in the CDR3. The V gene lost 1 base and the J gene lost 0 bases, with 7 bases spanning the gap. Via MiXCR, TCRdb re-called the multiplex PCR reads, giving one row per CDR3 protein. The data contain some 170,000 distinct CDR3 sequences, roughly a third of them singletons. The sequencing sample was made of axillary lymph node tissue. The sequence derives from a female donor with breast cancer. Some clones in this sample may be carry-over from other donors' samples. The rearrangement uses TRBV6-1 and TRBJ1-3; D perhaps matches TRBD1 (6 bases). The CDR3 region is CASSEDRASGNTIYF. In nucleotides, the CDR3 is TGTGCCAGCAGTGAAGACAGGGCCTCTGGAAACACCATATATTTT.